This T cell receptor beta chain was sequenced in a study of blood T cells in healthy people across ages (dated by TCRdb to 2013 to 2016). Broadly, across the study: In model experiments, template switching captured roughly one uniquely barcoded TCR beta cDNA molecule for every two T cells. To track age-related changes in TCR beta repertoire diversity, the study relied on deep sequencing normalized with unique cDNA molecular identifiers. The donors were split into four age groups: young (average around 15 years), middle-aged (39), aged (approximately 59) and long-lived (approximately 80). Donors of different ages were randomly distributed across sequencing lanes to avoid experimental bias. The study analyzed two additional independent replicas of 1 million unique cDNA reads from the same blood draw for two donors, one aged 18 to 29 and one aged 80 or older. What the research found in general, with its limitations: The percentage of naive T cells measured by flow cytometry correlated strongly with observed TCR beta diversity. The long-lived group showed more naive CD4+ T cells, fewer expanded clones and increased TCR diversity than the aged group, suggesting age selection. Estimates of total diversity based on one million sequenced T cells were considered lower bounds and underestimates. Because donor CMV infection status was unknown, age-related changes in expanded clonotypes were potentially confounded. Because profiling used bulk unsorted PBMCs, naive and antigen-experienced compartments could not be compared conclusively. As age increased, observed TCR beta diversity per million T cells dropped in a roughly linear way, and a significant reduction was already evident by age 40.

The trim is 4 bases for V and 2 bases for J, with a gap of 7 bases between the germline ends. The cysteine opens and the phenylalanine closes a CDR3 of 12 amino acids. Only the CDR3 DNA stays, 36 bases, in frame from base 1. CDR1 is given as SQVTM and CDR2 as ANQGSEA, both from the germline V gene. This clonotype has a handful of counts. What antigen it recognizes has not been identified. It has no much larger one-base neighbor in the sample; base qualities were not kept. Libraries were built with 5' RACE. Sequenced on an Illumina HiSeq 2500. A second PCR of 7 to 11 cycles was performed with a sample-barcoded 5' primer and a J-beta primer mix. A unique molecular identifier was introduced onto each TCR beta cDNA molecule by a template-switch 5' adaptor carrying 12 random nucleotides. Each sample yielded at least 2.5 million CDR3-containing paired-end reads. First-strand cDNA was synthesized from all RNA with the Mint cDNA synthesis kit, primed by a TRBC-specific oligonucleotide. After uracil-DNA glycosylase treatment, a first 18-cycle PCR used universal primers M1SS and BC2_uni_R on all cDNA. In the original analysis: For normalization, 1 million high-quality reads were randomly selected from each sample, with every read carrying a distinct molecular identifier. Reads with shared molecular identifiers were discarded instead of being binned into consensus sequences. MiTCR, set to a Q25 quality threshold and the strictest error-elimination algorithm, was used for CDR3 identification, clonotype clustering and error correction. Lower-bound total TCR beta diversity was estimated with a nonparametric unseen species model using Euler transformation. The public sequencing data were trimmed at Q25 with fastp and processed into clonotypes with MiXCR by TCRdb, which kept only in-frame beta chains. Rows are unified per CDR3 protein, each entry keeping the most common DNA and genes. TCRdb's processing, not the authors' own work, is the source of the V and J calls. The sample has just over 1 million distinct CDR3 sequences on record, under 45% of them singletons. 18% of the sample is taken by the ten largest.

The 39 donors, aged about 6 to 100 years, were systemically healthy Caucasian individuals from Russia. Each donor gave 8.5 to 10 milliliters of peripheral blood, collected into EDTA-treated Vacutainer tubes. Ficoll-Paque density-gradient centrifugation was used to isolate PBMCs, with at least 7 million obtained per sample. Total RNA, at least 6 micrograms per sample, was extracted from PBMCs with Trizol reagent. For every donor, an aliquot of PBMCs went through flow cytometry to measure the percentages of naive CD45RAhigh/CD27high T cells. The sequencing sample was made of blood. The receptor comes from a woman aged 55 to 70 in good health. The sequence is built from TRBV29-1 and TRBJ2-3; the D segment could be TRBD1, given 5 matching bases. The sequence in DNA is TGCAGCGTTGCCAGGGCCACAGATACGCAGTATTTT. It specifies CSVARATDTQYF.